This section outlines one TCR beta chain sequence together with its context. This sample was taken from a study of blood T cell repertoires in COVID-19. Sequencing used immunoSEQ multiplex PCR; TCRdb keeps in-frame clones, though not all of them. The sample includes around 300,000 clones, over 75% of them seen just once. Cohort 3 donors counted as recovered after two negative PCRs, clearance, or resolved symptoms. The CDR3 loop spans 13 amino acids. The germline gives CDR1 LGHNA, CDR2 YSLEER. Trimming removed 4 bases from V and 5 bases from J, with 12 bases in between. Sequencing used PBMCs or T cells enriched from blood (not recorded which). This chain links TRBV4-3 with TRBJ2-7; TRBD1 is a possible D gene (6 bases). The receptor's source is a woman aged 25 to 45 who had recovered from COVID-19. CDR3 residues: CASSLIQGNEQYF. As DNA, the CDR3 is TGCGCCAGCAGCCTAATACAGGGCAACGAGCAGTACTTC.